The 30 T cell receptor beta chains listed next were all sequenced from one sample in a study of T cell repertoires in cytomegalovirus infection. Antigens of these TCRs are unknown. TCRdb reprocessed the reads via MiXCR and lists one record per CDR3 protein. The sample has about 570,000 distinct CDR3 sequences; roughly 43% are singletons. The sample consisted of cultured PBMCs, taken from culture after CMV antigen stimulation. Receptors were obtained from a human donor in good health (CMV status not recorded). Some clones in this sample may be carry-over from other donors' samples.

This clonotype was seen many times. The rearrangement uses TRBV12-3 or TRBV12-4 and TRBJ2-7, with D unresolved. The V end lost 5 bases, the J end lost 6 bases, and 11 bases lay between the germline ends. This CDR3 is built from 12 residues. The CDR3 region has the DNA TGTGCCAGCAGTGAGGTAGGCCGCGAGCAGTACTTC. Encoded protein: CASSEVGREQYF.

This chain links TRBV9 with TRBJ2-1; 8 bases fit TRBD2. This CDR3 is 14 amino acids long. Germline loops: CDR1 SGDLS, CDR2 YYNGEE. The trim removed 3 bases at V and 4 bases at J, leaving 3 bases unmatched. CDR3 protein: CASSGTSPYNEQFF. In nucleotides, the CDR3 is TGTGCCAGCAGCGGGACTAGCCCATACAATGAGCAGTTCTTC.

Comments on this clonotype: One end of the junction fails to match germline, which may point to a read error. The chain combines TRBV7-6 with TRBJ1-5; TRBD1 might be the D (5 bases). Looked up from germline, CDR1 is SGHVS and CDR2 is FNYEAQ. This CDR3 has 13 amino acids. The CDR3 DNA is TGTGCCAGCAGCTCAGACAGAGATCAGCCCCGGCATTTT. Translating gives CASSSDRDQPRHF.

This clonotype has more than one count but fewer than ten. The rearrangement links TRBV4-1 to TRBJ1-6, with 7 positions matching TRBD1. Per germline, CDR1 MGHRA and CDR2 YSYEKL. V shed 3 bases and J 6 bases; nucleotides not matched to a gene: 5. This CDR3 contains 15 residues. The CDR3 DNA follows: TGCGCCAGCAGCCAGGCCGGGACAGCTAATTCACCCCTCCACTTT. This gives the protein CASSQAGTANSPLHF.

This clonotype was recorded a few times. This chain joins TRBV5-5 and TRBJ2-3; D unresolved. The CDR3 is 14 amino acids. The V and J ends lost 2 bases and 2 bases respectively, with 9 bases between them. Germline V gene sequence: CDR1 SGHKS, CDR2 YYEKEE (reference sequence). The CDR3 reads CASSLRSITDTQYF. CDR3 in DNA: TGTGCCAGCAGCTTAAGGTCCATCACAGATACGCAGTATTTT.

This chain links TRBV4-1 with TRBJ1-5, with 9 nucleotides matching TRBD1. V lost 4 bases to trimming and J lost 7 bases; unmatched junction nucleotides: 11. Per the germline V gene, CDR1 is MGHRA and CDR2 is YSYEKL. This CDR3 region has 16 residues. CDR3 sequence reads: CASSPRDRVNKQPQHF. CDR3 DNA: TGCGCCAGCAGCCCCCGGGACAGGGTAAACAAGCAGCCCCAGCATTTT.

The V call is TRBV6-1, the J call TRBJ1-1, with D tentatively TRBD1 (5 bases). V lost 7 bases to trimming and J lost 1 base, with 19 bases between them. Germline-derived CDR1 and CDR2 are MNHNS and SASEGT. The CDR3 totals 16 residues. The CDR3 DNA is TGTGCCAGCACCCAAAATTATGGGGGGTGGAACACTGAAGCTTTCTTT. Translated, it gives CASTQNYGGWNTEAFF.

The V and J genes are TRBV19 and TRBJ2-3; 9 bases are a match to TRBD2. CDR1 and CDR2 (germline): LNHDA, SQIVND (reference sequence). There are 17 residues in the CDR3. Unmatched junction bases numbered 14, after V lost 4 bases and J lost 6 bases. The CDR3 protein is CASSKVRAGGPGDTQYF. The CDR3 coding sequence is TGTGCCAGTAGTAAAGTGAGGGCGGGAGGGCCCGGGGATACGCAGTATTTT.

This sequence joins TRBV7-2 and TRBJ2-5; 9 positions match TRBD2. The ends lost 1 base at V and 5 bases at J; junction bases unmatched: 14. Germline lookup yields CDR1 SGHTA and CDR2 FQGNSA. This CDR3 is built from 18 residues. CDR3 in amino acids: CASSLGKTSGFGGETQYF. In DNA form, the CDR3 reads TGTGCCAGCAGCTTAGGAAAAACTAGCGGGTTTGGCGGGGAGACCCAGTACTTC.

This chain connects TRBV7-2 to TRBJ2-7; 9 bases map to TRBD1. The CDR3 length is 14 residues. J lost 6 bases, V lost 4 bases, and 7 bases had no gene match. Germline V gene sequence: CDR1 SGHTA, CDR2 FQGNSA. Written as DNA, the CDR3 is TGTGCCAGCAGCTCCGGGACAGGGCTCAGCGAGCAGTACTTC. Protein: CASSSGTGLSEQYF.

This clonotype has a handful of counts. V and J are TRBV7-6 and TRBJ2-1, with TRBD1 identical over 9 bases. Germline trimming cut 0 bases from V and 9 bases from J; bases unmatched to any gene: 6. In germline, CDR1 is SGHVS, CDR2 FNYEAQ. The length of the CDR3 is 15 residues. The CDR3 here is CASSLAGTGRREQFF. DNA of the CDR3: TGTGCCAGCAGCTTAGCCGGGACAGGGCGTCGTGAGCAGTTCTTC. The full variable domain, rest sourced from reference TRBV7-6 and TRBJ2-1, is GAGVSQSPRYKVTKRGQDVALRCDPISGHVSLYWYRQALGQGPEFLTYFNYEAQQDKSGLPNDRFSAERPEGSISTLTIQRTEQRDSAMYRCASSLAGTGRREQFFGPGTRLTVL.

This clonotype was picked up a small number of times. The CDR3 DNA reads as TGTGCCAGCAGCACCCGGAGTCCAGCTGGCAATGAGCAGTTCTTC. Protein sequence: CASSTRSPAGNEQFF. The J gene is TRBJ2-1, the V gene TRBV11-2; D is undetermined. The CDR3 consists of 15 residues. Germline lookup yields CDR1 SGHAT and CDR2 FQNNGV. Trimming removed 5 bases at V and 6 bases at J, with 17 bases between.

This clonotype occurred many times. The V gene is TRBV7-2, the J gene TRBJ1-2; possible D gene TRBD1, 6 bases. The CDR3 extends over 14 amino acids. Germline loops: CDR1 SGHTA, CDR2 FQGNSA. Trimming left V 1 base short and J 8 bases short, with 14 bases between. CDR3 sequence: CASSLGPNRDGYTF. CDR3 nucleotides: TGTGCCAGCAGCTTAGGCCCCAACAGGGACGGCTACACCTTC.

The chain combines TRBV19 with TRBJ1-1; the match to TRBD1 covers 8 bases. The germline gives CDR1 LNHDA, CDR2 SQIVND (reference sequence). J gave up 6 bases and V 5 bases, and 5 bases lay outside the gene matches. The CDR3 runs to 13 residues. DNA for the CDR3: TGTGCCAGTAGTCGACAGGGGATCTCTGAAGCTTTCTTT. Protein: CASSRQGISEAFF.

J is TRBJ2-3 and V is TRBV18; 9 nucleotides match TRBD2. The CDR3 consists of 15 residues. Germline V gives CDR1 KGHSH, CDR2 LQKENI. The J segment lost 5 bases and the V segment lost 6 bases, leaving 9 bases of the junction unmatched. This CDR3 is CASSRSASGEDTQYF. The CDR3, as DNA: TGTGCCAGCTCCCGATCGGCTAGCGGGGAAGATACGCAGTATTTT.

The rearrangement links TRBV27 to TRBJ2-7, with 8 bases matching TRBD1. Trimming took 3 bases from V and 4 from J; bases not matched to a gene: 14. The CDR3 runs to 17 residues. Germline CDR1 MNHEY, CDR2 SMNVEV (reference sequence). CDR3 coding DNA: TGTGCCAGCAGTTTTGATGTGCCCAGGACAGGGTCATACGAGCAGTACTTC. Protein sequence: CASSFDVPRTGSYEQYF.

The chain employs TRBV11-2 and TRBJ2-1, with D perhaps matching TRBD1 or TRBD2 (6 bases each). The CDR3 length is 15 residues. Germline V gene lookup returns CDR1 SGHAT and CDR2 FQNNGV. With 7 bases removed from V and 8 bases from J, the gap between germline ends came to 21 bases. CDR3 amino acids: CASKKTGAEEDEQFF. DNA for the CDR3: TGTGCCAGCAAAAAAACGGGGGCGGAGGAAGATGAGCAGTTCTTC.

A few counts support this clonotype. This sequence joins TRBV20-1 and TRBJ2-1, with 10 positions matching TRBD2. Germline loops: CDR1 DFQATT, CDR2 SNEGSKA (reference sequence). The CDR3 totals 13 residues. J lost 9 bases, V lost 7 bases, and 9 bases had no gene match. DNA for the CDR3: TGCAGTGGGAGTCTAGCGGGAGTGCGTGAGCAGTTCTTC. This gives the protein CSGSLAGVREQFF.

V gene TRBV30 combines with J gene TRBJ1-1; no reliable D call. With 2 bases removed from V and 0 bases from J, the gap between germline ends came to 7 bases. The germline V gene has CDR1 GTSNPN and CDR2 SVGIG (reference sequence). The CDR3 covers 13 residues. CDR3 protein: CAWSPGMNTEAFF. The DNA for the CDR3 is TGTGCCTGGAGTCCAGGCATGAACACTGAAGCTTTCTTT.

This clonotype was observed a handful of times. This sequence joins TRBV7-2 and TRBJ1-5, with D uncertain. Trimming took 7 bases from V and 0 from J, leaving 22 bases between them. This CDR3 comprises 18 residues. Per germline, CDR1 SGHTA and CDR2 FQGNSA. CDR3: CASTALIVGFYSNQPQHF. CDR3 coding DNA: TGTGCCAGCACCGCCCTAATTGTCGGTTTTTATAGCAATCAGCCCCAGCATTTT.

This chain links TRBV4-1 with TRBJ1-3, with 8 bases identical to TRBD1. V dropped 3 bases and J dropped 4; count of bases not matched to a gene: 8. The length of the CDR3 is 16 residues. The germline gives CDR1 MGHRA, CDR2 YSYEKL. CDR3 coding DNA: TGCGCCAGCAGCCAGACCCAGGGGGCTAGAGGAAACACCATATATTTT. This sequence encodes CASSQTQGARGNTIYF.

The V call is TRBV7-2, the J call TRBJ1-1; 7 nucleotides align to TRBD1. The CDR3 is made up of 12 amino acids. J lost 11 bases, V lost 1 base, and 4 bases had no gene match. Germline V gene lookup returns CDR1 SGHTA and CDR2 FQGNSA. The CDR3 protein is CASSLDQGVAFF. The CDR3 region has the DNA TGTGCCAGCAGCTTAGATCAGGGGGTCGCTTTCTTT.

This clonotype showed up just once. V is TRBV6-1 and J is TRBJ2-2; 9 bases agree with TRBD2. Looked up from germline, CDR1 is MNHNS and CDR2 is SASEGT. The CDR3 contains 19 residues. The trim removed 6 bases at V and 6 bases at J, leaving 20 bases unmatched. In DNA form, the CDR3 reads TGTGCCAGCAGCCGCAACAGACTAGCGGCCCCTTGGGTGGCCGGGGAGCTGTTTTTT. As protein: CASSRNRLAAPWVAGELFF.

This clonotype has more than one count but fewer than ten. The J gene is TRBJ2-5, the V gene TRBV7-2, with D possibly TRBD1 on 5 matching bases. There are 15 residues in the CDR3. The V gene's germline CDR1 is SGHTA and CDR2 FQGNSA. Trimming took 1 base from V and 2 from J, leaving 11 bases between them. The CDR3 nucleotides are TGTGCCAGCAGCTTAGGTGGGGCTTCTCAAGAGACCCAGTACTTC. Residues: CASSLGGASQETQYF.

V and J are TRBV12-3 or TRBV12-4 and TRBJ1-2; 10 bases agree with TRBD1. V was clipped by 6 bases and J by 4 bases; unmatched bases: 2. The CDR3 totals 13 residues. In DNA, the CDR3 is TGTGCCAGCAGGCGGACAGGGGGCTATGGCTACACCTTC. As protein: CASRRTGGYGYTF.

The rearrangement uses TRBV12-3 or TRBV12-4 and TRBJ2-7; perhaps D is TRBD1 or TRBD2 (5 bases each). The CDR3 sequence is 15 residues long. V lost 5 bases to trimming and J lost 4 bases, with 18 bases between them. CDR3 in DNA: TGTGCCAGCAGTATACCGGGACCGCAAAGGTACGAGCAGTACTTC. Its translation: CASSIPGPQRYEQYF.

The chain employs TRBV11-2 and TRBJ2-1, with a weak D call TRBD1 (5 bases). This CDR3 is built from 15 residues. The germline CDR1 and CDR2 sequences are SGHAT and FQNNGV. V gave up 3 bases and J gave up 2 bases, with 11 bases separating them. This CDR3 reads CASSFTGRPYNEQFF. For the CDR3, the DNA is TGTGCCAGCAGCTTTACAGGTAGGCCCTACAATGAGCAGTTCTTC.

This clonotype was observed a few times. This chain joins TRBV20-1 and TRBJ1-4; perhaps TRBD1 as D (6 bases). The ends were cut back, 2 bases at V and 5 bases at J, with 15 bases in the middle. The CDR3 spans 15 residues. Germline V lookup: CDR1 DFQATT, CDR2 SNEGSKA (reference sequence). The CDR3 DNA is TGCAGTGCTAGACCCAACAGGGTGTTAAATGAAAAACTGTTTTTT. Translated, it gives CSARPNRVLNEKLFF.

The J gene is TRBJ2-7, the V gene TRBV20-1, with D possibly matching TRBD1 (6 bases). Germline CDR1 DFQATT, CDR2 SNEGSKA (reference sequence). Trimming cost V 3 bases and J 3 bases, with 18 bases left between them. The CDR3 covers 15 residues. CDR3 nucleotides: TGCAGTGCTAGGGACAGCGAGGCGACCATCTACGAGCAGTACTTC. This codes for CSARDSEATIYEQYF.

This chain's CDR3 is CASTNRGVPGFQHF. CDR3 DNA sequence: TGTGCCAGTACCAATCGGGGGGTCCCTGGTTTCCAGCATTTT. The V gene is TRBV19, the J gene TRBJ1-5; the D gene is possibly TRBD1 (5 bases). V was shortened by 7 bases and J by 12 bases, with 22 bases between the two germline ends. This CDR3 contains 14 residues. Germline V gene lookup returns CDR1 LNHDA and CDR2 SQIVND (reference sequence). The variable domain in full, completed from reference TRBV19 and TRBJ1-5, reads DGGITQSPKYLFRKEGQNVTLSCEQNLNHDAMYWYRQDPGQGLRLIYYSQIVNDFQKGDIAEGYSVSREKKESFPLTVTSAQKNPTAFYLCASTNRGVPGFQHFGDGTRLSIL.